The 26 T cell receptor beta chains below were found in one sample sequenced in a study of T cells in Graves' hyperthyroidism and ophthalmopathy. RNA transcripts were the template for amplifying TCR beta CDR3 regions. TCR CDR3 underwent first-round RT-PCR with the HTBI primer set. MiXCR, applied by TCRdb to the multiplex PCR reads, yields one record per CDR3 protein. The table includes 450,000 to 650,000 distinct CDR3 sequences, 12% to 15% detected once. The sequenced sample was blood. Receptors were obtained from a woman under 30 with Graves' ophthalmopathy.

Ten or more counts support this clonotype. This chain joins TRBV7-9 and TRBJ2-2; D gene ambiguous. The germline V and J ends were trimmed by 6 bases and 4 bases, with 12 bases remaining between them. This CDR3 is 14 amino acids long. CDR1 and CDR2 (germline): SEHNR, FQNEAQ (reference sequence). This CDR3 reads CASRQTSATGELFF. The CDR3 coding sequence is TGTGCCAGCAGACAGACCTCGGCCACCGGGGAGCTGTTTTTT.

The chain uses TRBV3-1 and TRBJ2-7, with TRBD1 identical over 9 bases. The CDR3 is 14 amino acids. Looked up from germline, CDR1 is LGHDT and CDR2 is YNNKEL (reference sequence). Unmatched junction bases numbered 7, after V lost 6 bases and J lost 4 bases. Written as DNA, the CDR3 is TGTGCCAGCAGTACCGGGACAGGGACTTACGAGCAGTACTTC. This encodes CASSTGTGTYEQYF.

This clonotype has a handful of counts. V and J are TRBV3-1 and TRBJ2-1; D is possibly TRBD2 (5 bases). CDR1 is LGHDT and CDR2 is YNNKEL in the germline V gene (reference sequence). The V end was cut by 0 bases, the J end by 6 bases, with 6 bases between. The CDR3 has 13 residues. CDR3 DNA sequence: TGTGCCAGCAGCCAAGAACGGGGCAATGAGCAGTTCTTC. It yields the protein CASSQERGNEQFF.

This clonotype appeared a few times. The chain joins TRBV28 to TRBJ2-1; 13 bases match TRBD2. V lost 1 base to trimming and J lost 3 bases; unmatched junction nucleotides: 9. The CDR3 runs to 19 residues. CDR1 is MDHEN and CDR2 is SYDVKM in the germline V gene. CDR3 in amino acids: CASSLLRTSGRGDYNEQFF. As DNA, the CDR3 is TGTGCCAGCAGTTTATTAAGGACTAGCGGGAGAGGTGACTACAATGAGCAGTTCTTC. Filled out from reference TRBV28 and TRBJ2-1, the complete variable domain reads DVKVTQSSRYLVKRTGEKVFLECVQDMDHENMFWYRQDPGLGLRLIYFSYDVKMKEKGDIPEGYSVSREKKERFSLILESASTNQTSMYLCASSLLRTSGRGDYNEQFFGPGTRLTVL.

This clonotype was picked up many times. The chain couples TRBV2 to TRBJ1-2, with D unclear. This CDR3 has 13 amino acids. With 1 base removed from V and 5 bases from J, the gap between germline ends came to 8 bases. CDR1 SNHLY and CDR2 FYNNEI come from the germline V gene. CDR3 residues: CASSEGEKYGYTF. The CDR3 nucleotides are TGTGCCAGCAGTGAAGGGGAAAAGTATGGCTACACCTTC.

This clonotype occurred a few times. The chain recombines TRBV4-1 with TRBJ2-1, with 8 bases lining up with TRBD2. Unmatched junction bases numbered 9, after V lost 0 bases and J lost 5 bases. The CDR3 covers 17 residues. Germline-derived CDR1 and CDR2 are MGHRA and YSYEKL. Here the CDR3 DNA reads TGCGCCAGCAGCCAAGAACCAAGCGGGAGCCTCGACAATGAGCAGTTCTTC. It codes for CASSQEPSGSLDNEQFF.

About this clonotype: A much bigger clone sits one base away, suggesting this may be a read error. V is TRBV28 and J is TRBJ2-1, with D possibly being TRBD2 (5 bases). Trimming took 10 bases from V and 5 from J, leaving 18 bases between them. The CDR3 contains 14 residues. Germline V gene lookup returns CDR1 MDHEN and CDR2 SYDVKM. CDR3 protein: CATTLRAVHNEQFF. The CDR3 DNA follows: TGTGCCACCACCTTAAGAGCGGTCCACAATGAGCAGTTCTTC. The complete variable domain, with remaining parts taken from reference TRBV28 and TRBJ2-1, reads DVKVTQSSRYLVKRTGEKVFLECVQDMDHENMFWYRQDPGLGLRLIYFSYDVKMKEKGDIPEGYSVSREKKERFSLILESASTNQTSMYLCATTLRAVHNEQFFGPGTRLTVL.

This clonotype was recorded at least ten times. The V and J genes are TRBV7-8 and TRBJ2-1; TRBD1 or TRBD2 may be the D gene (5 bases each). This CDR3 has 18 residues. In germline, CDR1 is SGHVS, CDR2 FQNEAQ. Trimming cost V 3 bases and J 2 bases, with 20 bases left between them. CDR3 sequence: CASSLTPLRGAPYNEQFF. CDR3 nucleotides: TGTGCCAGCAGCTTGACACCACTACGAGGGGCCCCCTACAATGAGCAGTTCTTC.

The V and J genes are TRBV27 and TRBJ1-2; TRBD1 might be the D (5 bases). The CDR3 runs to 15 residues. Germline V gene lookup returns CDR1 MNHEY and CDR2 SMNVEV (reference sequence). V gave up 5 bases and J gave up 5 bases, with 18 bases separating them. The CDR3 sequence: CASSLIPWGGYGYTF. As DNA, the CDR3 is TGTGCCAGCAGTCTGATCCCATGGGGGGGGTATGGCTACACCTTC.

This clonotype has a count of ten or more. V gene TRBV2 combines with J gene TRBJ2-7; TRBD2 aligns across 9 bases. The junction had 3 bases not matched to a gene; V was cut back by 7 bases and J by 2 bases. In germline, CDR1 is SNHLY, CDR2 FYNNEI. CDR3 size: 13 residues. For the CDR3, the DNA is TGTGCCAGCACGACTAGCGGCCCCTACGAGCAGTACTTC. Its translation: CASTTSGPYEQYF.

This clonotype was seen more than once but under ten times. The rearrangement links TRBV20-1 to TRBJ2-1; no clear D gene. The germline CDR1 and CDR2 sequences are DFQATT and SNEGSKA (reference sequence). The CDR3 loop spans 13 amino acids. Here the CDR3 DNA reads TGCAGAGTGGTGAGGAACCTTTACAATGAGCAGTTCTTC. This translates into CRVVRNLYNEQFF.

This clonotype has a handful of counts. The V gene is TRBV4-1, the J gene TRBJ2-4, with D perhaps assigned TRBD1 or TRBD2 (6 bases each). Trimming took 4 bases from V and 2 from J, leaving 21 bases between them. Germline values: CDR1 MGHRA, CDR2 YSYEKL. This CDR3 comprises 18 residues. The CDR3 protein is CASSPSGARGETKNIQYF. CDR3 in DNA: TGCGCCAGCAGCCCCTCGGGGGCCCGAGGGGAAACCAAAAACATTCAGTACTTC.

This clonotype came up a few times. Since a much larger clone is just one base distant, this may be a read error. The chain is built from TRBV27 and TRBJ2-4; the match to TRBD1 covers 7 bases. The CDR3 has 15 residues. CDR1 and CDR2 from the germline V gene are MNHEY and SMNVEV (reference sequence). The chain's CDR3 is CASSFATGAKTIQYF. CDR3 DNA: TGTGCCAGCAGTTTCGCCACAGGGGCCAAAACCATTCAGTACTTC.

This clonotype appeared many times. This chain links TRBV2 with TRBJ2-7; TRBD2 aligns across 9 bases. This CDR3 spans 15 amino acids. Germline CDR1 and CDR2: SNHLY and FYNNEI. V gave up 2 bases and J gave up 7 bases; unmatched junction bases: 9. CDR3 bases: TGTGCCAGCAGTGAAACAGGCGGGAGGGCCCGTGAGCAGTACTTC. As protein: CASSETGGRAREQYF.

This clonotype was picked up many times. This chain uses TRBV27 with TRBJ2-5; 11 nucleotides line up with TRBD2. Germline V gene lookup returns CDR1 MNHEY and CDR2 SMNVEV (reference sequence). Trimming removed 5 bases from V and 7 bases from J; junction bases left unmatched: 12. The CDR3 totals 16 residues. CDR3 nucleotide sequence: TGTGCCAGCAGTCCCCACCTACTAGCGGGAGTGGGGACCCAGTACTTC. Translating gives CASSPHLLAGVGTQYF.

Regarding this clonotype: Possible read error: a much larger clone is one base away. This chain connects TRBV28 to TRBJ1-2; D is undetermined. CDR3 size: 11 residues. Trimming removed 8 bases from V and 6 bases from J, with 10 bases in between. CDR1 and CDR2 (germline): MDHEN, SYDVKM. The CDR3 loop is CASGDRDGYTF. DNA of the CDR3: TGTGCCAGCGGAGATAGGGATGGCTACACCTTC.

The CDR3 here is CSVAGLAGGAETQYF. CDR3 bases: TGCAGCGTAGCGGGACTAGCGGGAGGGGCAGAGACCCAGTACTTC. The chain employs TRBV29-1 and TRBJ2-5; 16 bases are shared with TRBD2. With V trimmed by 6 bases and J by 4 bases, 5 bases remained unmatched. The CDR3 covers 15 residues. Germline-derived CDR1 and CDR2 are SQVTM and ANQGSEA.

This clonotype has more than one count but fewer than ten. The CDR3: CASSPGQGLINYGYTF. In DNA form, the CDR3 reads TGTGCCAGCAGCCCAGGACAGGGTTTGATTAACTATGGCTACACCTTC. The chain carries TRBV7-9 and TRBJ1-2; 8 nucleotides line up with TRBD1. Germline values: CDR1 SEHNR, CDR2 FQNEAQ (reference sequence). The CDR3 runs to 16 residues. With V trimmed by 5 bases and J by 1 base, 9 bases remained unmatched.

This clonotype showed up many times. This sequence joins TRBV11-3 and TRBJ1-1, with D uncertain. Germline loops: CDR1 SGHNT, CDR2 YENEEA. The CDR3 length is 15 residues. Trimming removed 5 bases at V and 1 base at J, with 14 bases between. CDR3 loop: CASSPVGQQNTEAFF. The CDR3 region has the DNA TGTGCCAGCAGCCCTGTAGGGCAGCAGAACACTGAAGCTTTCTTT.

This clonotype came up once. V usage is TRBV9 and J usage is TRBJ2-7; 8 nucleotides line up with TRBD2. The CDR3 length is 15 residues. Germline assignment: CDR1 SGDLS and CDR2 YYNGEE. Germline trimming cut 0 bases from V and 3 bases from J; bases unmatched to any gene: 5. CDR3 nucleotide sequence: TGTGCCAGCAGCGTAGGGTCCAGCGGGAGCTACGAGCAGTACTTC. Its translation is CASSVGSSGSYEQYF.

The chain uses TRBV19 and TRBJ2-5; TRBD1 is a possible D gene (6 bases). CDR3 size: 13 residues. Germline V gene sequence: CDR1 LNHDA, CDR2 SQIVND (reference sequence). Trimming took off 10 bases at V and 4 bases at J, with 16 bases between the two ends. CDR3 bases: TGTGCCACCTCGACAGGAGTAGGAGAGACCCAGTACTTC. Protein sequence: CATSTGVGETQYF.

This clonotype has a count of ten or more. The CDR3 spells CASKGRANTEAFF. The CDR3 DNA reads as TGTGCCAGCAAAGGCAGGGCGAACACTGAAGCTTTCTTT. The rearrangement joins TRBV6-1 to TRBJ1-1, with D maybe TRBD1 (5 bases). V lost 7 bases and J lost 1, with 10 bases in between. The CDR3 is made up of 13 amino acids. Germline V gene sequence: CDR1 MNHNS, CDR2 SASEGT.

This clonotype was found many times. Here the CDR3 reads CASSELDSFNEQYF. The CDR3 DNA reads as TGTGCCAGCAGTGAACTGGACAGTTTCAACGAGCAGTACTTC. This sequence joins TRBV2 and TRBJ2-7, with D tentatively TRBD1 (6 bases). This CDR3 has 14 residues. The germline V gene encodes CDR1 SNHLY and CDR2 FYNNEI. V lost 2 bases to trimming and J lost 5 bases, with 13 bases between them. The full variable domain, its missing parts supplied by reference TRBV2 and TRBJ2-7, is EPEVTQTPSHQVTQMGQEVILRCVPISNHLYFYWYRQILGQKVEFLVSFYNNEISEKSEIFDDQFSVERPDGSNFTLKIRSTKLEDSAMYFCASSELDSFNEQYFGPGTRLTVT.

The V gene is TRBV5-1, the J gene TRBJ2-7, with 7 bases aligning to TRBD1. There are 15 residues in the CDR3. Germline CDR1 reads SGHRS; CDR2 reads YFSETQ. V lost 2 bases, J lost 4 bases, and 9 bases stayed unmatched. The CDR3 here is CASSFESGGRYEQYF. The CDR3 DNA reads as TGCGCCAGCAGCTTCGAGTCAGGGGGTCGGTACGAGCAGTACTTC.

This sequence joins TRBV4-3 and TRBJ2-1; unclear D gene. The CDR3 covers 14 residues. Germline CDR1 is LGHNA and CDR2 is YSLEER. Trimming left V 4 bases short and J 8 bases short, with 15 bases between. This chain's CDR3 is CASSLGRGRDEQFF. The DNA for the CDR3 is TGCGCCAGCAGCCTTGGACGAGGACGGGATGAGCAGTTCTTC.

This clonotype showed up just a few times. The chain is built from TRBV4-1 and TRBJ1-5; a weak D match, TRBD1 (5 bases). The ends were cut back, 4 bases at V and 7 bases at J, with 11 bases in the middle. Germline CDR1 is MGHRA and CDR2 is YSYEKL. The CDR3 totals 13 residues. The CDR3 coding sequence is TGCGCCAGCAGCCCCCCAGGGTTCCAGCCCCAGCATTTT. It codes for CASSPPGFQPQHF.